These 9 T cell receptor beta chains were all obtained from the same sample, sequenced in a study of T cell responses to AZD1222 COVID-19 vaccine (dated by TCRdb to the early 2020s). Library method: the immunoSEQ multiplex PCR assay. Not all clones reach the TCRdb copy of this immuneACCESS table, which keeps in-frame sequences only. Checked studies attribute under half of the gap to unresolved V genes and leave the rest unexplained. This sample gives almost 70,000 clones in total; 80% of them show up just once. Over 13% of the sample goes to the ten largest clones. The sample's time point label, in plain terms: about 28 days (+/-7) after the second vaccine dose. Source: peripheral blood, taken 28 days after the second AZD1222 dose. These receptors all come from an adult who received the AZD1222 COVID-19 vaccine.

J is TRBJ2-1 and V is TRBV30; 12 bases align to TRBD2. V lost 0 bases to trimming and J lost 6 bases; unmatched junction nucleotides: 21. The CDR3 loop spans 21 amino acids. CDR1 GTSNPN and CDR2 SVGIG come from the germline V gene (reference sequence). As DNA, the CDR3 is TGTGCCTGGAGTGTATTTGCGTTGGCACTAGCGGGGGGCCCAGTAATCAATGAGCAGTTCTTC. This gives the protein CAWSVFALALAGGPVINEQFF.

The chain employs TRBV3-1 (or the pseudogene TRBV3-2) and TRBJ2-3; D possibly corresponds to TRBD2 (6 bases). Trimming took off 1 base at V and 0 bases at J, with 17 bases between the two ends. Germline CDR1 and CDR2: LGHDT and YNNKEL (reference sequence). The CDR3 spans 18 residues. Here the CDR3 DNA reads TGTGCCAGCAGCCAAGTCGGGCTAGGAGGGGCTAGCACAGATACGCAGTATTTT. Amino acid sequence: CASSQVGLGGASTDTQYF.

This chain connects TRBV27 to TRBJ1-6; D gene ambiguous. The CDR3 is 14 residues long. V gave up 2 bases and J gave up 7 bases, with 9 bases separating them. Per germline, CDR1 MNHEY and CDR2 SMNVEV (reference sequence). CDR3 protein: CASSLSHSNSPLHF. In DNA, the CDR3 is TGTGCCAGCAGTTTAAGTCACAGCAATTCACCCCTCCACTTT.

The rearrangement links TRBV9 to TRBJ2-5; TRBD1 or TRBD2 may be the D gene (6 bases each). The CDR3 consists of 15 residues. The V and J ends lost 0 bases and 4 bases respectively, with 13 bases between them. Germline V gene sequence: CDR1 SGDLS, CDR2 YYNGEE. CDR3 region: CASSVGPGAVETQYF. In DNA form, the CDR3 reads TGTGCCAGCAGCGTAGGCCCGGGGGCTGTAGAGACCCAGTACTTC.

The chain uses TRBV6-5 and TRBJ1-3; the match to TRBD1 covers 8 bases. Germline CDR1 is MNHEY and CDR2 is SVGAGI. With 6 bases clipped from V and 2 bases from J, the junction kept 3 bases outside the gene matches. The CDR3 sequence is 14 residues long. CDR3 protein: CASRGTGTGNTIYF. The CDR3 region has the DNA TGTGCCAGCAGAGGGACAGGTACTGGAAACACCATATATTTT.

The rearrangement uses TRBV3-1 (or the pseudogene TRBV3-2) and TRBJ1-1, with a weak D call TRBD1 (5 bases). The germline CDR1 and CDR2 sequences are LGHDT and YNNKEL (reference sequence). The CDR3 spans 12 residues. V lost 5 bases, J lost 6 bases, and 10 bases lay in between. CDR3 residues: CASSYQGSEAFF. DNA of the CDR3: TGTGCCAGCAGCTATCAGGGTTCTGAAGCTTTCTTT.

The rearrangement uses TRBV6-6 and TRBJ2-7; D perhaps matches TRBD2 (6 bases). CDR3 size: 13 residues. CDR1 is MNHNY and CDR2 is SVGAGI in the germline V gene (reference sequence). V was pared by 3 bases and J by 3 bases, with 9 bases between. DNA of the CDR3: TGTGCCAGCAGTTATTCGGAGGGCTACGAGCAGTACTTC. Translated: CASSYSEGYEQYF.

The CDR3 DNA reads as TGTGGAGCATCGAGCGGGGGGCCGTACAATGAGCAGTTCTTC. This codes for CGASSGGPYNEQFF. The V and J genes are TRBV7-9 and TRBJ2-1; 9 bases match TRBD2. Germline assignment: CDR1 SEHNR and CDR2 FQNEAQ (reference sequence). This CDR3 is built from 14 residues.

The gene calls are TRBV29-1 and TRBJ2-7; perhaps D is TRBD1 or TRBD2 (6 bases each). Trimming removed 2 bases from V and 0 bases from J, with 11 bases in between. The CDR3 sequence is 14 residues long. Germline lookup yields CDR1 SQVTM and CDR2 ANQGSEA. The CDR3 DNA is TGCAGCGTTGAACCGGGGGCCAACTCCTACGAGCAGTACTTC. It translates to CSVEPGANSYEQYF.